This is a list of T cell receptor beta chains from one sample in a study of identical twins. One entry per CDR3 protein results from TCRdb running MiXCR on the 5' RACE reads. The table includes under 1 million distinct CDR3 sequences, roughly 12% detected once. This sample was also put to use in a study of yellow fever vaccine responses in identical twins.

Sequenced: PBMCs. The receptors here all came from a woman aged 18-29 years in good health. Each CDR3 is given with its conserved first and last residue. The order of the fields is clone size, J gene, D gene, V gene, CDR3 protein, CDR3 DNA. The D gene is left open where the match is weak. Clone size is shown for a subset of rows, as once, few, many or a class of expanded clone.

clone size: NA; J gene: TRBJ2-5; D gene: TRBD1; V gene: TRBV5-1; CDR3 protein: CASSSTTGGETQYF; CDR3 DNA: TGCGCCAGCAGCTCAACGACAGGGGGGGAGACCCAGTACTTC
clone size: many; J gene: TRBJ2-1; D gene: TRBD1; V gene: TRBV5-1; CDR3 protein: CASSLGTGNNEQFF; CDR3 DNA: TGTGCCAGCAGTTTAGGGACAGGGAACAATGAGCAGTTCTTC
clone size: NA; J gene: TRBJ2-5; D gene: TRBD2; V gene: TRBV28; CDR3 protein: CASRMTSGGLKTQYF; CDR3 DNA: TGTGCCAGCAGAATGACTAGCGGGGGGTTGAAGACCCAGTACTTC
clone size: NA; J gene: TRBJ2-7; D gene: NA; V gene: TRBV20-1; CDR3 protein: CSARDQGGASPYEQYF; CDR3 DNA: TGCAGTGCTAGAGACCAAGGGGGGGCCTCCCCCTACGAGCAGTACTTC
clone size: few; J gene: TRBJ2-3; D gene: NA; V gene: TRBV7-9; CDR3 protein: CASSKGPDTQYF; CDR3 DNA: TGTGCCAGCAGCAAAGGCCCCGATACGCAGTATTTT
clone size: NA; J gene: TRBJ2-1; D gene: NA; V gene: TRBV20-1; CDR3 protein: CSARAHSGVRRNEQFF; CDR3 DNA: TGCAGTGCTAGGGCCCATAGCGGAGTGAGGAGAAATGAGCAGTTCTTC
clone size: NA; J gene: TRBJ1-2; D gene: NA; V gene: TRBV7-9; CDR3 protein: CASSLAWREDGYTF; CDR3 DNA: TGTGCCAGCAGCTTAGCGTGGAGGGAGGATGGCTACACCTTC
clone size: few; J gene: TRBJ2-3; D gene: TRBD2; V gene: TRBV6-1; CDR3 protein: CASKTSGGVGDTQYF; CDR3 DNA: TGTGCCAGCAAGACTAGCGGGGGGGTAGGAGATACGCAGTATTTT
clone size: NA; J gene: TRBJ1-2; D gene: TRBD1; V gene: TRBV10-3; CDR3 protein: CAISAGGVYGYTF; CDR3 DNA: TGTGCCATCAGTGCAGGGGGCGTCTATGGCTACACCTTC
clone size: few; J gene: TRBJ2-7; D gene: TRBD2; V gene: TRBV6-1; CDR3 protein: CASSPYGGDASYEQYF; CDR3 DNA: TGTGCCAGCAGTCCCTATGGGGGGGATGCCTCCTACGAGCAGTACTTC
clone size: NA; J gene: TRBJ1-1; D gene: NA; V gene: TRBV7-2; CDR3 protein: CASSPQMVNTEAFF; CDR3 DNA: TGTGCCAGCAGCCCTCAGATGGTGAACACTGAAGCTTTCTTT
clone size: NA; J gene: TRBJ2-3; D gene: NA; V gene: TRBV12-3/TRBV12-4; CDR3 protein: CASSFAGTANTQYF; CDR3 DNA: TGTGCCAGCAGTTTCGCCGGGACCGCCAATACGCAGTATTTT
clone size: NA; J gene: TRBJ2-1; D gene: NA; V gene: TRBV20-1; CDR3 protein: CSARDSDHYNEQFF; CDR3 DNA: TGCAGTGCTAGAGATAGCGATCACTACAATGAGCAGTTCTTC
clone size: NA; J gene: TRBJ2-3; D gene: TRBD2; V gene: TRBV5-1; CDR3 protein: CASSLVRGTTDTQYF; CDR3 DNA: TGCGCCAGCAGCTTGGTGCGGGGGACCACAGATACGCAGTATTTT
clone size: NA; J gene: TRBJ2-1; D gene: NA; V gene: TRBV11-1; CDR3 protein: CASSLIGYSGTSYNEQFF; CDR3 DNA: TGTGCCAGCAGCTTAATAGGTTACTCCGGGACTTCCTACAATGAGCAGTTCTTC
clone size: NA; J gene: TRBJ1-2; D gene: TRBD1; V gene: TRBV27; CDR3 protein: CASNPATGDTYYGYTF; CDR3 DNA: TGTGCCAGCAACCCCGCCACAGGGGATACCTACTATGGCTACACCTTC
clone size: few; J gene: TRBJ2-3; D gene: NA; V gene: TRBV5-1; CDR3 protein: CASSRRQVDTDTQYF; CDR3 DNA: TGCGCCAGCAGCCGCAGACAGGTGGACACAGATACGCAGTATTTT
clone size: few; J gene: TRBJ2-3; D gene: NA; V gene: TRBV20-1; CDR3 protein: CSAPRDNPSTDTQYF; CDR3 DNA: TGCAGTGCTCCTCGGGACAACCCTAGCACAGATACGCAGTATTTT
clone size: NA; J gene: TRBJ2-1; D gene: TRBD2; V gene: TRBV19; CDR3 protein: CASSLGTSWDEQFF; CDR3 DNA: TGTGCCAGTAGTCTGGGGACTAGCTGGGATGAGCAGTTCTTC
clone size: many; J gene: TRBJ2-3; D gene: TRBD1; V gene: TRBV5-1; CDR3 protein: CASSQGQATDTQYF; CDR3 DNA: TGCGCCAGCAGCCAGGGACAGGCTACAGATACGCAGTATTTT
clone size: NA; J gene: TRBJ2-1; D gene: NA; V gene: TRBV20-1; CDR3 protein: CSARALGDIGNEQFF; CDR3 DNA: TGCAGTGCTAGAGCGTTAGGGGATATTGGCAATGAGCAGTTCTTC
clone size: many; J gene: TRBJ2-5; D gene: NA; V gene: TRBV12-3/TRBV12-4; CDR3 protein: CASNSLGLQETQYF; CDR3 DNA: TGTGCCAGCAACTCCCTTGGGTTACAAGAGACCCAGTACTTC
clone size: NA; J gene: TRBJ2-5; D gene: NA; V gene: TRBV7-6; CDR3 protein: CASSPDPGETQYF; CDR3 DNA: TGTGCCAGCAGCCCCGATCCCGGGGAGACCCAGTACTTC
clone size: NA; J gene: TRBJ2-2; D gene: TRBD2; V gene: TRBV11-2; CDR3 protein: CASSLRWGLAGTAGELFF; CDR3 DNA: TGTGCCAGCAGCTTAAGATGGGGACTAGCGGGAACGGCCGGGGAGCTGTTTTTT
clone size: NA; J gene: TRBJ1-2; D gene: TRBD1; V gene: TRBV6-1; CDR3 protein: CASRGQNLGGYTF; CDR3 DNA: TGTGCCAGCAGGGGACAGAACCTGGGGGGCTACACCTTC
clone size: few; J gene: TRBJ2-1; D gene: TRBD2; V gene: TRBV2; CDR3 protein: CAGTTSGGREQFF; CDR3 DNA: TGTGCCGGAACGACTAGCGGGGGTCGTGAGCAGTTCTTC
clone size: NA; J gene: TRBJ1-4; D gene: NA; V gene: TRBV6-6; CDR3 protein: CASSSRSGEKLFF; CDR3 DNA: TGTGCCAGCAGTTCCCGAAGCGGAGAAAAACTGTTTTTT
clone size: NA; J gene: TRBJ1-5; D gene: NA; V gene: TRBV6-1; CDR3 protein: CASSREFRADQPQHF; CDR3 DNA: TGTGCCAGCAGTCGGGAGTTCAGGGCGGATCAGCCCCAGCATTTT
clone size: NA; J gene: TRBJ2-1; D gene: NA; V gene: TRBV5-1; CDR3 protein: CASSPRSVDEQFF; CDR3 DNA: TGCGCCAGCAGCCCCAGGTCGGTGGATGAGCAGTTCTTC
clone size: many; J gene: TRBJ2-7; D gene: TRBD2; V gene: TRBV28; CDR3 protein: CASSLLAGGPYEQYF; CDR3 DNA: TGTGCCAGCAGTCTACTAGCGGGAGGGCCGTACGAGCAGTACTTC
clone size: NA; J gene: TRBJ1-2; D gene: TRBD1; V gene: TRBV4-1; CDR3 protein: CASSQDQGASYYGYTF; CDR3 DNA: TGCGCCAGCAGCCAAGATCAGGGGGCGTCATACTATGGCTACACCTTC
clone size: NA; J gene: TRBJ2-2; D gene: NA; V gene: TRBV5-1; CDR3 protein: CASSLAVFTGELFF; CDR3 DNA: TGCGCCAGCAGCTTGGCCGTTTTCACCGGGGAGCTGTTTTTT
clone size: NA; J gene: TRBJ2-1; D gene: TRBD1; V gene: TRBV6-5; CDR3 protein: CASSYGTVNNEQFF; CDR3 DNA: TGTGCCAGCAGTTACGGGACAGTGAACAATGAGCAGTTCTTC
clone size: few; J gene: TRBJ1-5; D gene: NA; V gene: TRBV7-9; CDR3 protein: CASSLRWGTEPQHF; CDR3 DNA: TGTGCCAGCAGCTTAAGATGGGGTACGGAGCCCCAGCATTTT
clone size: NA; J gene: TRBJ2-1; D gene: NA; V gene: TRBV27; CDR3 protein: CASSPALRRHNEQFF; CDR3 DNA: TGTGCCAGCAGTCCAGCCCTCCGTCGTCACAATGAGCAGTTCTTC
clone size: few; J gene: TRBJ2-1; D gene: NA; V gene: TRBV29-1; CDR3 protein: CSVVFNNNEQFF; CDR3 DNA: TGCAGCGTTGTCTTCAACAACAATGAGCAGTTCTTC
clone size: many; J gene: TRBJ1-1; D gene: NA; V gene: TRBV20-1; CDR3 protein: CSARDLGRGDEAFF; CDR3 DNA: TGCAGTGCTAGAGATCTAGGTCGGGGTGATGAAGCTTTCTTT
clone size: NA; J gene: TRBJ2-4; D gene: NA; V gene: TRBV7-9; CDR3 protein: CASSLLVGGDVQYF; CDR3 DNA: TGTGCCAGCAGCCTATTAGTCGGCGGAGACGTCCAGTACTTC
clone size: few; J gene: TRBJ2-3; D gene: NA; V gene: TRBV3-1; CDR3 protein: CASSQVGDLVAGASTDTQYF; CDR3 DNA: TGTGCCAGCAGCCAAGTGGGGGACCTAGTGGCGGGGGCGAGCACAGATACGCAGTATTTT
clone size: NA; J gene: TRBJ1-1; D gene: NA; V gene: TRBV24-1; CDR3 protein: CATSDSQTVNTEAFF; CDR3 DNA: TGTGCCACCAGTGATTCACAGACAGTAAACACTGAAGCTTTCTTT
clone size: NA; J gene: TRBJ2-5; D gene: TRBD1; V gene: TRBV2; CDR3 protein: CASRDRGSETQYF; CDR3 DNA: TGTGCCAGCAGGGACAGGGGTTCAGAGACCCAGTACTTC
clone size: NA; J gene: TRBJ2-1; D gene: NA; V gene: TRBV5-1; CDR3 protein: CASSSVLLTSYNEQFF; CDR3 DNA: TGCGCCAGCAGCTCCGTGCTTCTTACTTCCTACAATGAGCAGTTCTTC
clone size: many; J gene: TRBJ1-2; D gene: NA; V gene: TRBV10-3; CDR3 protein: CAISELGRTEGGYTF; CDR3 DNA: TGTGCCATCAGTGAGTTGGGCAGGACCGAGGGAGGCTACACCTTC
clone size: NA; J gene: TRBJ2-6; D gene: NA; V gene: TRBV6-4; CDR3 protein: CASSVQDASSGANVLTF; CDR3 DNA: TGTGCCAGCAGTGTACAGGACGCAAGCTCTGGGGCCAACGTCCTGACTTTC
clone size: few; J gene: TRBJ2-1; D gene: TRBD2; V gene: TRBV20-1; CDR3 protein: CSARFSGRGNEQFF; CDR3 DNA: TGCAGTGCTAGATTCAGCGGGAGGGGGAATGAGCAGTTCTTC
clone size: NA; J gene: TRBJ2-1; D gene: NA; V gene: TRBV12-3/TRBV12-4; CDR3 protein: CASSRRQPRHNEQFF; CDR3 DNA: TGTGCCAGCAGCCGCCGGCAACCGAGACACAATGAGCAGTTCTTC